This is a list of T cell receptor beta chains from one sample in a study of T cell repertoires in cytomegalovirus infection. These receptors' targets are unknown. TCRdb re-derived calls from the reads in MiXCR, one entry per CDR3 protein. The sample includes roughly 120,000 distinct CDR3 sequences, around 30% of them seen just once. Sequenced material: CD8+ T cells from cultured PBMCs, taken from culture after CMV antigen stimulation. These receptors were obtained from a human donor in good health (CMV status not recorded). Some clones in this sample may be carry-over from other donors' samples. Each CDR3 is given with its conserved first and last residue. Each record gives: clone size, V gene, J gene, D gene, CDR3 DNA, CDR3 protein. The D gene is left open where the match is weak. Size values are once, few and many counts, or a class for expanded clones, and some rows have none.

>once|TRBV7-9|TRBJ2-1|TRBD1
TGTGCCAGCAGGCCGGGACAGGGGGGCGCCTACAATGAGCAGTTCTTC
CASRPGQGGAYNEQFF
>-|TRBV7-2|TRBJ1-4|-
TGTGCCAGCAGCGAGCTGCTGCCTTGGGATGAAAAACTGTTTTTT
CASSELLPWDEKLFF
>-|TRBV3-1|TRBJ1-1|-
TGTGCCAGCAGCCAAGAAGTCCCCCGCAGGGGTGGGCGCACTGAAGCTTTCTTT
CASSQEVPRRGGRTEAFF
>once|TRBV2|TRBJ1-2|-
TGTGCCAGCACGTCAGAACTGGCTGGCTATGGCTACACCTTC
CASTSELAGYGYTF
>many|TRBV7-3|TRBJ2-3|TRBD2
TGTGCCAGCAGCTACGGGACTAGCGGGCAAGATACGCAGTATTTT
CASSYGTSGQDTQYF
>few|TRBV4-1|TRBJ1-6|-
TGCGCCAGCAGCCAAGACAGGGGTAATTCACCCCTCCACTTT
CASSQDRGNSPLHF
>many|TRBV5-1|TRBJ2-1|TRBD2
TGCGCCAGCAGCCCCCCGGGGACTACGTTCAATGAGCAGTTCTTC
CASSPPGTTFNEQFF
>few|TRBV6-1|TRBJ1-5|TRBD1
TGTGCCAGCAGAGTAAGACAGGGGCGCCAGCCCCAGCATTTT
CASRVRQGRQPQHF
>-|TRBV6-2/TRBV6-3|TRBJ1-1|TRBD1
TGTGCCAGCAGCGGGGGGACAGGGGAAATGAACACTGAAGCTTTCTTT
CASSGGTGEMNTEAFF
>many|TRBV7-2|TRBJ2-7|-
TGTGCCAGCAGCTTAGCGGGTACAGGGTTGGCCTACGAGCAGTACTTC
CASSLAGTGLAYEQYF
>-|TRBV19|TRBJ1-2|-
TGTGCCAGTAGTATTCCGCTTACCTATGGCTACACCTTC
CASSIPLTYGYTF
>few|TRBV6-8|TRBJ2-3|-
TGTGCCAGCAGTTACCCGGGCCCGACGCAGTATTTT
CASSYPGPTQYF
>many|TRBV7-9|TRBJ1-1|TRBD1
TGTGCCAGCAGCTTACAGGGGGGGACTGAAGCTTTCTTT
CASSLQGGTEAFF
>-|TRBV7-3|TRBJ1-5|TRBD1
TGTGCCAGCAGCCACCTTACCAAGGACAGGGGGACCCAGCATTTT
CASSHLTKDRGTQHF
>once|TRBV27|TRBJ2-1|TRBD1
TGTGCCAGCAGTTTATCACAGGGGTTTGAGCAGTTCTTC
CASSLSQGFEQFF
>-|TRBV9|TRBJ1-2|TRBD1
TGTGCCAGCAGCGTGACAGGGGGCGTGAATGGCTACACCTTC
CASSVTGGVNGYTF
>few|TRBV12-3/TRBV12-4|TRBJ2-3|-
TGTGCCAGCAGTTTTTTGGGTCCCCCAGATACGCAGTATTTT
CASSFLGPPDTQYF
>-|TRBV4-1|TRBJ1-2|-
TGCGCCAGCAGCCAAGTCAGCCCCCTATCAAACTATGGCTACACCTTC
CASSQVSPLSNYGYTF
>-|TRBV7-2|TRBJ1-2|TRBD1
TGTGCCAGCAGCCGGGGGACAGTCTTTTATGGCTACACCTTC
CASSRGTVFYGYTF
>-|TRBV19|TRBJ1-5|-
TGTGCCAGTAGTATAGGGACGCTGCTTAATCAGCCCCAGCATTTT
CASSIGTLLNQPQHF